The sequence of this TCR beta chain was determined in a study of spatial heterogeneity in lung cancer. CDR1 and CDR2 (germline): SQVTM, ANQGSEA. The CDR3 runs to 14 residues. With V trimmed by 3 bases and J by 12 bases, 9 bases remained unmatched. The time point denotes: sample taken at primary tumor resection. Whole RNA obtained from tumor, nontumor lung or frozen PBMC underwent sequencing without sorting. Each CDR3 protein is one row after TCRdb ran MiXCR on the 5' RACE reads. Of tens of thousands of distinct CDR3 sequences in the sample, approximately 8.2% are singletons; the top ten hold around 7%.

This specimen consisted of PBMCs, obtained at surgery. This chain connects TRBV29-1 to TRBJ2-1; 12 nucleotides agree with TRBD2. The TCR originated in a male donor with early-stage non-small cell lung cancer. The CDR3: CSVEATSGRIGQFF. The CDR3 nucleotides read TGCAGCGTTGAGGCGACTAGCGGGAGAATTGGGCAGTTCTTC.